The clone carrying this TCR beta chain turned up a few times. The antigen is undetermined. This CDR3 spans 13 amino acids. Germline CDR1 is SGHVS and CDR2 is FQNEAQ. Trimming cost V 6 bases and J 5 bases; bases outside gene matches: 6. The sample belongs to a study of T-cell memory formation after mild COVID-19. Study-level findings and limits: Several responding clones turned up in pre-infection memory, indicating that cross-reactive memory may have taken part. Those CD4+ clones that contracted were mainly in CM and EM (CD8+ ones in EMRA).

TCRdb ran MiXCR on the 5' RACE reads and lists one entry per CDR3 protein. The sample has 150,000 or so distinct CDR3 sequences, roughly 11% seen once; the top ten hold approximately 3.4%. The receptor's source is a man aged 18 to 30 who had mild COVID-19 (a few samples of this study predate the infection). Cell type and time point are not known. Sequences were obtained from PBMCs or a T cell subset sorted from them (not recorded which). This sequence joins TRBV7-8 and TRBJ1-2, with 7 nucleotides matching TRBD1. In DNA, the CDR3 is TGTGCCAGCAGTGTAGGGGGCTGGTATGGCTACACCTTC. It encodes CASSVGGWYGYTF.